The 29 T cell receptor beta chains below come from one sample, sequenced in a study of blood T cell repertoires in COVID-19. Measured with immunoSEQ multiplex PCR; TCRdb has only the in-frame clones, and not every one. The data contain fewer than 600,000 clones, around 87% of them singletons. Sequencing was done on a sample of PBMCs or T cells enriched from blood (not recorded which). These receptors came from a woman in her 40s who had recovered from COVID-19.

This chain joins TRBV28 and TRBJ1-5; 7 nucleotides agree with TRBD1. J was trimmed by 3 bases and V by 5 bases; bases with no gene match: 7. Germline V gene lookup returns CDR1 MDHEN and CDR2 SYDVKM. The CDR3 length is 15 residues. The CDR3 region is CASSGHDRDNQPQHF. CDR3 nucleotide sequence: TGTGCCAGCAGTGGTCACGACAGGGACAATCAGCCCCAGCATTTT.

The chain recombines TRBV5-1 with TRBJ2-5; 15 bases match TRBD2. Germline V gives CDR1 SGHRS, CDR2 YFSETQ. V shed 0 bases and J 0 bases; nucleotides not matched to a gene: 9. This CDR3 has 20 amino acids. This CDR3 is CASSLARGGLAGGDQETQYF. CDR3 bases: TGCGCCAGCAGCTTGGCCAGGGGGGGACTAGCGGGAGGCGACCAAGAGACCCAGTACTTC.

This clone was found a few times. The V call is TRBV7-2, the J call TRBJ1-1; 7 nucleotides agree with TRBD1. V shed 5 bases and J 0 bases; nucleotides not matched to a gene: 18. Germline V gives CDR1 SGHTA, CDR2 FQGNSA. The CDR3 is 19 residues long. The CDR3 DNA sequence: TGTGCCAGCAGCGCCTACCCGACGGGACAGTGGGGGGTGAACACTGAAGCTTTCTTT. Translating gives CASSAYPTGQWGVNTEAFF. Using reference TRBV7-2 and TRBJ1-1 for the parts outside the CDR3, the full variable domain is GAGVSQSPSNKVTEKGKDVELRCDPISGHTALYWYRQSLGQGLEFLIYFQGNSAPDKSGLPSDRFSAERTGGSVSTLTIQRTQQEDSAVYLCASSAYPTGQWGVNTEAFFGQGTRLTVV.

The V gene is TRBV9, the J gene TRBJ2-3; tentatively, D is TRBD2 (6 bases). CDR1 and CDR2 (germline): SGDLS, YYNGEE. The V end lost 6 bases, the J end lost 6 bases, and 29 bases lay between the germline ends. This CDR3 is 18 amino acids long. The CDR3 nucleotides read TGTGCCAGCACCCCCTACCCCCATTCTAGCGACCCTATGGATACGCAGTATTTT. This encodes CASTPYPHSSDPMDTQYF.

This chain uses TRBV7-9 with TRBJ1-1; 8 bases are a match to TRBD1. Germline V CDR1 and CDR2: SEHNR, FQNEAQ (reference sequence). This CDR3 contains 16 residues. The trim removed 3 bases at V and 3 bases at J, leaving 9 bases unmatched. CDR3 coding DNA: TGTGCCAGCAGCTTGCGTCTGGCAGGGGGCGACACTGAAGCTTTCTTT. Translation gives CASSLRLAGGDTEAFF.

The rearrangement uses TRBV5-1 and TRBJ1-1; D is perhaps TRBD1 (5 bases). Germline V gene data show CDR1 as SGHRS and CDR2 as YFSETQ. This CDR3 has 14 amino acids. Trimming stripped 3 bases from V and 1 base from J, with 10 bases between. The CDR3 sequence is CASSSREGNTEAFF. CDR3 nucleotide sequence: TGCGCCAGCAGCTCCAGGGAGGGGAACACTGAAGCTTTCTTT.

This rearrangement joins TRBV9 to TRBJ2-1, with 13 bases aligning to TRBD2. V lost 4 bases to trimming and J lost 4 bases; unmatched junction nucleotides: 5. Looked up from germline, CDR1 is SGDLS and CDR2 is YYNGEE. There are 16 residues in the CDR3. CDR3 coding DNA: TGTGCCAGCAGCCCACCGACTAGCGGGGGGTACAATGAGCAGTTCTTC. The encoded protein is CASSPPTSGGYNEQFF.

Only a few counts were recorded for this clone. In DNA form, the CDR3 reads TGTGCCAGCCAAGCGACAGGCAACATGAACACTGAAGCTTTCTTT. Its protein is CASQATGNMNTEAFF. The chain links TRBV6-5 to TRBJ1-1; D may be TRBD1 (6 bases). CDR1 MNHEY and CDR2 SVGAGI come from the germline V gene. This CDR3 has 15 amino acids. Trimming pared 8 bases from V and 0 bases from J, leaving 16 bases between.

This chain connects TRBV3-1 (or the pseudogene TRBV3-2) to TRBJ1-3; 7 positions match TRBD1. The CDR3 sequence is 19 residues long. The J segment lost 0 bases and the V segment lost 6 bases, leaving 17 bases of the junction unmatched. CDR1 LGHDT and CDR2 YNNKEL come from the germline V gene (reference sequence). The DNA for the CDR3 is TGTGCCAGCAGTCCAGGACAGGCACGGATAAAAAACTCTGGAAACACCATATATTTT. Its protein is CASSPGQARIKNSGNTIYF.

DNA for the CDR3: TGTGCCAGTTGGGGGAGGCCTGACACAGATACGCAGTATTTT. Residues: CASWGRPDTDTQYF. J is TRBJ2-3 and V is TRBV11-2; weak D call: TRBD2 (6 bases). Germline V CDR1 and CDR2: SGHAT, FQNNGV. This CDR3 has 14 residues. Trimming took 9 bases from V and 2 from J, leaving 15 bases between them.

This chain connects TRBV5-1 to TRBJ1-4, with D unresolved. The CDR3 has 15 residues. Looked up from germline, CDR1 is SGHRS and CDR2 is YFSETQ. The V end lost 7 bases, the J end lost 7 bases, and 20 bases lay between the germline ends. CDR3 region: CASGPSTGSPEKLFF. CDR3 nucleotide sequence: TGCGCCAGCGGCCCATCAACGGGTAGTCCTGAAAAACTGTTTTTT.

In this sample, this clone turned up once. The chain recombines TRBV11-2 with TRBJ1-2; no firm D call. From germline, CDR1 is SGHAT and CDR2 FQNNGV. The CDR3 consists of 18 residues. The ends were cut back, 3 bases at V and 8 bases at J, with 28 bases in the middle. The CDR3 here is CASSFPLLEGGFLKGYTF. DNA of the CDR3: TGTGCCAGCAGCTTTCCCCTGCTGGAGGGAGGATTTTTGAAAGGCTACACCTTC.

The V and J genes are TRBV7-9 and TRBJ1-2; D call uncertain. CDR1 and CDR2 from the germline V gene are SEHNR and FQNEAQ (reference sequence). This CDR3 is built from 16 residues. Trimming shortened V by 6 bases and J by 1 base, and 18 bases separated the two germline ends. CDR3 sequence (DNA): TGTGCCAGCAGTTCCCCGTACGGGGAATATAACTATGGCTACACCTTC. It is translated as CASSSPYGEYNYGYTF.

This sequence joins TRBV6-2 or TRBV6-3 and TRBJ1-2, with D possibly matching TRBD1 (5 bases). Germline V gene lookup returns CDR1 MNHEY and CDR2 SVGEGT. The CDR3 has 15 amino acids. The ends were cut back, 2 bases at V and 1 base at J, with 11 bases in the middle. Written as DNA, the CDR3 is TGTGCCAGCAGTTACCCACCGCAGGGTAACTATGGCTACACCTTC. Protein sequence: CASSYPPQGNYGYTF.

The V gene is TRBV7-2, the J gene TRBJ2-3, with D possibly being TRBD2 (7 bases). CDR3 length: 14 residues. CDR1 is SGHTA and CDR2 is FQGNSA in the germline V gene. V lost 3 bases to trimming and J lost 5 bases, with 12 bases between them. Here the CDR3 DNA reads TGTGCCAGCAGCTTGGGGGCGGGAGTAGATACGCAGTATTTT. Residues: CASSLGAGVDTQYF.

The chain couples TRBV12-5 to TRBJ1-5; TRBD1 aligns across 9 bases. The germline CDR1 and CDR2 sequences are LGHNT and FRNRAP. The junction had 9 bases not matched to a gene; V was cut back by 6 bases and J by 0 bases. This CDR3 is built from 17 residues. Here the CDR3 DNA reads TGTGCTAGTGGAAGGGGGACAGGGTCTAGTAGCAATCAGCCCCAGCATTTT. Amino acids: CASGRGTGSSSNQPQHF.

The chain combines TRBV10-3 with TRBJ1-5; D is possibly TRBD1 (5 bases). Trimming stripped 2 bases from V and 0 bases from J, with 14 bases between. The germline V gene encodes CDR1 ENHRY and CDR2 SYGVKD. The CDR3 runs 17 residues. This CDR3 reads CAISETGGGNSNQPQHF. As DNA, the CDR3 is TGTGCCATCAGTGAGACCGGGGGAGGGAATAGCAATCAGCCCCAGCATTTT.

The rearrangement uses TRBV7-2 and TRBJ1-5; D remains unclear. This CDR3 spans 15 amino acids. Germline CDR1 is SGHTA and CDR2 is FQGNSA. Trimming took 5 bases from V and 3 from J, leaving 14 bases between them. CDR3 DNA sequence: TGTGCCAGCAGCCAAAGCCAGGCATACAATCAGCCCCAGCATTTT. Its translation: CASSQSQAYNQPQHF.

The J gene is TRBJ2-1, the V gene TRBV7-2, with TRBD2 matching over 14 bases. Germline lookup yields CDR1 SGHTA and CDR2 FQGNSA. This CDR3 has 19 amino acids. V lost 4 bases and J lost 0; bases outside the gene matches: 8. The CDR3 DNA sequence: TGTGCCAGCAGCTCCCCCGGACTAGCGGGAGGTCGCTCCTACAATGAGCAGTTCTTC. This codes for CASSSPGLAGGRSYNEQFF.

The CDR3 loop is CASSLTRGGKKAFF. The DNA of the CDR3 is TGTGCCAGCAGTTTGACCCGCGGGGGTAAGAAAGCTTTCTTT. This sequence joins TRBV28 and TRBJ1-1; maybe TRBD1 (5 bases). Germline values: CDR1 MDHEN, CDR2 SYDVKM. The CDR3 is made up of 14 amino acids. The V end lost 3 bases, the J end lost 9 bases, and 17 bases lay between the germline ends.

CDR3 in amino acids: CASGLGAGGADEQYF. As DNA, the CDR3 is TGTGCTAGTGGTTTGGGAGCGGGAGGGGCCGACGAGCAGTACTTC. V gene TRBV12-5 combines with J gene TRBJ2-7; TRBD2 agrees at 10 bases. Trimming took 1 base from V and 5 from J; bases not matched to a gene: 5. CDR1 LGHNT and CDR2 FRNRAP come from the germline V gene. The CDR3 spans 15 residues.

The CDR3 reads CASSYLGGAYEQYF. The CDR3 nucleotides are TGTGCCAGCAGCTATTTGGGGGGAGCCTACGAGCAGTACTTC. The chain links TRBV9 to TRBJ2-7; TRBD2 might be the D (6 bases). Deletions cut 4 bases from V and 2 bases from J, with 13 bases between. The CDR3 is 14 residues long. Germline-derived CDR1 and CDR2 are SGDLS and YYNGEE.

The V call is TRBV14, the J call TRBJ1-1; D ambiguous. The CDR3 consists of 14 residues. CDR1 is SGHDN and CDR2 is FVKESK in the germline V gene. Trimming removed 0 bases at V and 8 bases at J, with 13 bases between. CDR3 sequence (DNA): TGTGCCAGCAGCCAAGATGATCGGCGGTTCGAAGCTTTCTTT. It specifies CASSQDDRRFEAFF.

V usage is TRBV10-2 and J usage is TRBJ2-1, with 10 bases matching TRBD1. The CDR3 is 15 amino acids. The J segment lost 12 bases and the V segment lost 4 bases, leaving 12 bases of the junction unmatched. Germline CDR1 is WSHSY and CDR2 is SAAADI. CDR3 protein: CASSAGTGARGGQFF. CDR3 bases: TGCGCCAGCAGTGCCGGGACAGGGGCTAGGGGGGGGCAGTTCTTC.

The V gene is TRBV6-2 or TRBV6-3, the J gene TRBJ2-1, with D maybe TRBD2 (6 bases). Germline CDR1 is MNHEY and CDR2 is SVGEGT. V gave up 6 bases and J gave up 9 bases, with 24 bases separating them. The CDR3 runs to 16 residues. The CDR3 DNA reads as TGTGCCAGCAGCCCCCCCGGTTTGGCGGGAAATGGTGAGCAGTTCTTC. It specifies CASSPPGLAGNGEQFF.

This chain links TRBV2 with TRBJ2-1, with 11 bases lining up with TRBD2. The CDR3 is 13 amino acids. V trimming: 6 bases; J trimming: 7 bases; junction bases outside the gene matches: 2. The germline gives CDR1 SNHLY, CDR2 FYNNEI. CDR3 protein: CASRLAGGNEQFF. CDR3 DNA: TGTGCCAGCAGGCTAGCGGGAGGTAATGAGCAGTTCTTC.

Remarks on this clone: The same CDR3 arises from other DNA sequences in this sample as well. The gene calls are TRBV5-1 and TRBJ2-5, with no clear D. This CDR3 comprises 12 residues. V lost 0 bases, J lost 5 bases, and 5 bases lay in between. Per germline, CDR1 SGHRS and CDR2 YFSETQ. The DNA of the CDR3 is TGCGCCAGCAGCTTGGCCAGGGAGACCCAGTACTTC. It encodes CASSLARETQYF.

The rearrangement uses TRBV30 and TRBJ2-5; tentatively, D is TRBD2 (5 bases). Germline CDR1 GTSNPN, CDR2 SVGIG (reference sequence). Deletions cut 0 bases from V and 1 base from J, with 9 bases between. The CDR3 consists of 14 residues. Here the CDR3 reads CAWSVAAVQETQYF. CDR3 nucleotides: TGTGCCTGGAGTGTAGCAGCGGTCCAAGAGACCCAGTACTTC.

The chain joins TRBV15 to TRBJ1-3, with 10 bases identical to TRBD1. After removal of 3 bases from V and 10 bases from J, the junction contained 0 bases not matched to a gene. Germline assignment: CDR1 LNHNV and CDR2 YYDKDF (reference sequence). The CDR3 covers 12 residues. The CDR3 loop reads CATSRDRGTIYF. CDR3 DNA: TGTGCCACCAGCAGGGACAGGGGGACCATATATTTT.